These 23 T cell receptor beta chains came from one sample sequenced in a study of beta chain features in type 1 diabetes. The whole isolated RNA underwent reverse transcription, so sequencing captured expressed TCRB transcripts. The table came from immunoSEQ multiplex PCR; TCRdb's copy has only in-frame clones and leaves some out. The data contain 300,000 to 350,000 clones, roughly 8% of them singletons. Sequenced input: central memory CD4+ T cells from blood. The source is a young woman in good health.

This clone was picked up many times. The V and J genes are TRBV7-9 and TRBJ2-1, with 7 bases identical to TRBD2. Germline V gene lookup returns CDR1 SEHNR and CDR2 FQNEAQ (reference sequence). V shed 0 bases and J 5 bases; nucleotides not matched to a gene: 4. The CDR3 has 15 amino acids. CDR3: CASSLASGGHNEQFF. In DNA, the CDR3 is TGTGCCAGCAGCTTAGCTTCGGGAGGCCACAATGAGCAGTTCTTC.

This clone was observed a handful of times. V and J are TRBV5-1 and TRBJ2-1, with TRBD1 matching over 8 bases. With 4 bases clipped from V and 4 bases from J, the junction kept 7 bases outside the gene matches. This CDR3 region has 15 residues. Germline-derived CDR1 and CDR2 are SGHRS and YFSETQ. In DNA form, the CDR3 reads TGCGCCAGCAGCCGCGAGGGACAGGCGTACAATGAGCAGTTCTTC. Protein sequence: CASSREGQAYNEQFF.

In this sample, this clone turned up a few times. The V and J genes are TRBV13 and TRBJ2-7; 7 nucleotides match TRBD1. CDR1 and CDR2 (germline): PRHDT, FYEKMQ (reference sequence). The J segment lost 4 bases and the V segment lost 5 bases, leaving 17 bases of the junction unmatched. The CDR3 is 17 residues long. CDR3: CASSGERQGTRNYEQYF. The CDR3 nucleotides are TGTGCCAGCAGCGGCGAACGACAGGGCACTAGGAATTACGAGCAGTACTTC.

This clone was seen ten or more times. The rearrangement joins TRBV10-3 to TRBJ2-5; a possible D gene is TRBD2 (6 bases). The CDR3 is 13 amino acids. Trimming removed 7 bases from V and 1 base from J, with 10 bases in between. Germline CDR1 reads ENHRY; CDR2 reads SYGVKD. DNA of the CDR3: TGTGCCATCACTCCGGGACTCCAAGAGACCCAGTACTTC. Its protein product is CAITPGLQETQYF.

This clone has only a few counts. V and J are TRBV4-2 and TRBJ2-1; 8 positions agree with TRBD1. V was pared by 4 bases and J by 3 bases, with 5 bases of the junction left unmatched. There are 15 residues in the CDR3. Germline CDR1 LGHNA, CDR2 YNFKEQ. CDR3 amino acids: CASSLQGAIYNEQFF. The CDR3 coding sequence is TGTGCCAGCAGCCTCCAGGGGGCGATCTACAATGAGCAGTTCTTC.

This clone was detected a few times. The chain employs TRBV5-4 and TRBJ2-1; D gene unclear. The V gene's germline CDR1 is SGHNT and CDR2 YYREEE (reference sequence). The V and J ends lost 2 bases and 0 bases respectively, with 12 bases between them. CDR3 length: 16 residues. CDR3 sequence: CASSFLSSSSYNEQFF. DNA of the CDR3: TGTGCCAGCAGCTTTCTAAGTTCGAGCTCCTACAATGAGCAGTTCTTC.

This chain uses TRBV7-9 with TRBJ2-7; 8 positions match TRBD1. CDR1 is SEHNR and CDR2 is FQNEAQ in the germline V gene (reference sequence). This CDR3 has 14 residues. The V and J ends lost 5 bases and 2 bases, in that order; junction bases with no gene match: 5. CDR3 protein: CASSLGTGPYEQYF. The CDR3 coding sequence is TGTGCCAGCAGCCTTGGGACAGGACCCTACGAGCAGTACTTC. Complete variable domain (other parts from reference TRBV7-9 and TRBJ2-7): DTGVSQNPRHKITKRGQNVTFRCDPISEHNRLYWYRQTLGQGPEFLTYFQNEAQLEKSRLLSDRFSAERPKGSFSTLEIQRTEQGDSAMYLCASSLGTGPYEQYFGPGTRLTVT.

The V call is TRBV10-3, the J call TRBJ2-7; tentative D call: TRBD1 (6 bases). The V end lost 2 bases, the J end lost 4 bases, and 15 bases lay between the germline ends. Germline assignment: CDR1 ENHRY and CDR2 SYGVKD. The CDR3 spans 15 residues. The CDR3 loop is CAISEGQGHPYEQYF. The DNA of the CDR3 is TGTGCCATCAGTGAGGGCCAGGGGCATCCGTACGAGCAGTACTTC.

This clone was counted between two and nine times. The rearrangement joins TRBV28 to TRBJ1-2; 8 bases match TRBD1. This CDR3 is 14 amino acids long. The V segment lost 6 bases and the J segment 8 bases; nucleotides outside the gene matches: 11. Germline V gives CDR1 MDHEN, CDR2 SYDVKM. CDR3 coding DNA: TGTGCCAGCAGCACGATGCAGGGGGCAGGGGGCTACACCTTC. Its translation is CASSTMQGAGGYTF.

V and J are TRBV5-1 and TRBJ2-1; D is unclear. The V end lost 0 bases, the J end lost 2 bases, and 9 bases lay between the germline ends. Germline V gives CDR1 SGHRS, CDR2 YFSETQ. This CDR3 contains 15 residues. CDR3 bases: TGCGCCAGCAGCTTGGCACAGCCCGCCTACAATGAGCAGTTCTTC. Protein sequence: CASSLAQPAYNEQFF.

The V call is TRBV5-1, the J call TRBJ2-5, with a possible D match to TRBD2 (6 bases). V was clipped by 4 bases and J by 2 bases, with 15 bases between them. Per germline, CDR1 SGHRS and CDR2 YFSETQ. CDR3 length: 15 residues. The CDR3 sequence is CASSPGMGGQETQYF. CDR3 coding DNA: TGCGCCAGCAGCCCGGGCATGGGGGGACAAGAGACCCAGTACTTC.

This clone was counted a few times. The chain carries TRBV4-3 and TRBJ2-7; perhaps D is TRBD1 or TRBD2 (5 bases each). The germline V and J ends were trimmed by 4 bases and 4 bases, with 17 bases remaining between them. The CDR3 runs 15 residues. The germline V gene has CDR1 LGHNA and CDR2 YSLEER. Written as DNA, the CDR3 is TGCGCCAGCAGCCTAAACCGGGACGGACAATACGAGCAGTACTTC. Its protein product is CASSLNRDGQYEQYF.

The CDR3: CASSDRVPGNTIYF. The CDR3, as DNA: TGTGCCAGCAGTGACAGGGTACCTGGAAACACCATATATTTT. This rearrangement joins TRBV2 to TRBJ1-3; maybe TRBD1 (5 bases). The CDR3 extends over 14 amino acids. CDR1 is SNHLY and CDR2 is FYNNEI in the germline V gene. Trimming pared 3 bases from V and 2 bases from J, leaving 8 bases between.

This clone was counted at least ten times. The gene calls are TRBV28 and TRBJ2-5; 13 bases agree with TRBD2. The V and J ends lost 7 bases and 1 base, in that order; junction bases with no gene match: 3. This CDR3 comprises 15 residues. Germline CDR1 reads MDHEN; CDR2 reads SYDVKM. In DNA form, the CDR3 reads TGTGCCAGCAAGACTAGCGGGAGGTTCCAAGAGACCCAGTACTTC. It translates to CASKTSGRFQETQYF.

This clone was detected a few times. The J gene is TRBJ2-1, the V gene TRBV6-5; 12 nucleotides align to TRBD2. The CDR3 is 15 amino acids. Germline CDR1 reads MNHEY; CDR2 reads SVGAGI. After removal of 5 bases from V and 4 bases from J, the junction contained 3 bases not matched to a gene. The CDR3 nucleotides are TGTGCCAGCAGTCTAGCGGGAGGGAATTACAATGAGCAGTTCTTC. This translates into CASSLAGGNYNEQFF.

The chain combines TRBV7-9 with TRBJ1-4, with D uncertain. V shed 1 base and J shed 5 bases, with 11 bases lying between them. Germline-derived CDR1 and CDR2 are SEHNR and FQNEAQ (reference sequence). CDR3 length: 15 residues. CDR3 sequence (DNA): TGTGCCAGCAGCTTAGAAGCAGGAGGGAATGAAAAACTGTTTTTT. Translation gives CASSLEAGGNEKLFF.

This clone was counted ten times or more. CDR3 DNA sequence: TGTGCCAGCAGTTCCTTATTTGCCAGGAGGACGTCGGGGCGTGAGCAGTTCTTC. Protein product: CASSSLFARRTSGREQFF. The rearrangement links TRBV28 to TRBJ2-1; either TRBD1 or TRBD2 may fit D (5 bases each). Trimming took 4 bases from V and 9 from J, leaving 28 bases between them. Germline CDR1 reads MDHEN; CDR2 reads SYDVKM. The CDR3 runs 18 residues.

This clone showed up many times. The V and J genes are TRBV7-9 and TRBJ2-1; 11 bases are a match to TRBD1. This CDR3 has 15 amino acids. With V trimmed by 4 bases and J by 4 bases, 3 bases remained unmatched. Germline V gives CDR1 SEHNR, CDR2 FQNEAQ (reference sequence). The DNA of the CDR3 is TGTGCCAGCAGCTGGGGACAGGGGGGATACAATGAGCAGTTCTTC. This translates into CASSWGQGGYNEQFF. The complete variable domain, with remaining parts taken from reference TRBV7-9 and TRBJ2-1, reads DTGVSQNPRHKITKRGQNVTFRCDPISEHNRLYWYRQTLGQGPEFLTYFQNEAQLEKSRLLSDRFSAERPKGSFSTLEIQRTEQGDSAMYLCASSWGQGGYNEQFFGPGTRLTVL.

V usage is TRBV9 and J usage is TRBJ2-1, with 9 nucleotides matching TRBD1. This CDR3 is 16 amino acids long. Germline loops: CDR1 SGDLS, CDR2 YYNGEE. With 2 bases clipped from V and 0 bases from J, the junction kept 3 bases outside the gene matches. As DNA, the CDR3 is TGTGCCAGCAGCGTCGCGGGACAGGGCTCCTACAATGAGCAGTTCTTC. Translating it yields CASSVAGQGSYNEQFF.

The CDR3 DNA reads TGTGCCAGCAGTTTACCGTACAGCGGGAGGTCCGGGGAGCTGTTTTTT. This sequence encodes CASSLPYSGRSGELFF. The J gene is TRBJ2-2, the V gene TRBV28; TRBD2 aligns across 9 bases. CDR3 length: 16 residues. Losses at the gene ends were 2 bases for V and 6 bases for J; bases not matched to a gene: 7. The V gene's germline CDR1 is MDHEN and CDR2 SYDVKM. Variable domain in full (rest from reference TRBV28 and TRBJ2-2): DVKVTQSSRYLVKRTGEKVFLECVQDMDHENMFWYRQDPGLGLRLIYFSYDVKMKEKGDIPEGYSVSREKKERFSLILESASTNQTSMYLCASSLPYSGRSGELFFGEGSRLTVL.

This clone was seen only a few times. This chain uses TRBV4-3 with TRBJ1-1, with 7 bases matching TRBD1. V dropped 4 bases and J dropped 3; count of bases not matched to a gene: 8. This CDR3 has 15 amino acids. Germline-derived CDR1 and CDR2 are LGHNA and YSLEER. CDR3 residues: CASSLGVQGDTEAFF. The CDR3 DNA follows: TGCGCCAGCAGCCTAGGGGTGCAGGGGGACACTGAAGCTTTCTTT.

This clone has just a few counts. The gene calls are TRBV7-2 and TRBJ1-4; the match to TRBD1 covers 7 bases. Losses at the gene ends were 5 bases for V and 7 bases for J; bases not matched to a gene: 7. Germline CDR1 and CDR2: SGHTA and FQGNSA. The CDR3 is 14 amino acids. The CDR3 DNA follows: TGTGCCAGCAGCCAGGGACAGATTACTGAAAAACTGTTTTTT. It translates to CASSQGQITEKLFF.

This clone showed up just a few times. The V call is TRBV7-9, the J call TRBJ2-1; D call uncertain. V was clipped by 4 bases and J by 0 bases, with 10 bases between them. The CDR3 loop spans 15 amino acids. Germline values: CDR1 SEHNR, CDR2 FQNEAQ (reference sequence). The DNA of the CDR3 is TGTGCCAGCAGCTCCCCGCCGACCTCCTACAATGAGCAGTTCTTC. As protein: CASSSPPTSYNEQFF.